This T cell receptor beta chain originates from a study of T-cell memory formation after mild COVID-19. Turning to this clonotype: No antigen is known for it.

The CDR3 runs 14 residues. Germline V lookup: CDR1 SGHTA, CDR2 FQGTGA. V dropped 4 bases and J dropped 7; count of bases not matched to a gene: 7. Using its own MiXCR run on the 5' RACE reads, TCRdb lists one record per CDR3 protein. The data show around 530,000 distinct CDR3 sequences, 20% to 25% seen once. Study conclusions and caveats: There was a balanced CD4/CD8 profile in clones contracting day 15 to 85, and later expanders leaned CD4+.

This TCR was sampled from an adult woman who had mild COVID-19 (a few samples of this study predate the infection). Cell type and time point are not known. The rearrangement uses TRBV7-3 and TRBJ2-3; TRBD1 aligns across 8 bases. Material: PBMCs or a T cell subset sorted from them (not recorded which). The CDR3 region has the DNA TGTGCCAGCAGCTCCGACAGGGGTGGGAATACGCAGTATTTT. Translation: CASSSDRGGNTQYF.